This T cell receptor beta chain was identified in a study of T-cell memory formation after mild COVID-19. Findings and limits, study-wide: Proof of SARS-CoV-2 specificity was absent for the second-wave clones that crested on day 37.

There are a few counts of this clonotype. Its antigen is unknown. Libraries for TCRalpha and TCRbeta carried sample barcodes and unique molecular identifiers via 5'RACE. From the 5' RACE reads, TCRdb called clonotypes with MiXCR, one entry per CDR3 protein. The sample consists of hundreds of thousands of distinct CDR3 sequences, roughly 15% of them appearing once. CDR1 and CDR2 (germline): MGHDK, SYGVNS. The CDR3 covers 14 residues. V was shortened by 2 bases and J by 4 bases, with 9 bases between the two germline ends. Sequencing input: PBMCs or a T cell subset sorted from them (not recorded which). The chain links TRBV25-1 to TRBJ1-5; possibly TRBD1 for D (6 bases). The source of this sequence is a man aged 18 to 29 who had mild COVID-19 (a few samples of this study predate the infection). Cell type and time point are not known. CDR3 in DNA: TGTGCCAGCAGTGAAACAGGGCGGAATCAGCCCCAGCATTTT. This gives the protein CASSETGRNQPQHF.